Listed here are 16 T cell receptor beta chains from one sample, sequenced in a study of CD8 T cells in Susac syndrome. The RNA input was about 0.5 to 1 ug, and it was reverse transcribed with random hexamers. In TCRdb, the immunoSEQ multiplex PCR reads were re-called with MiXCR into one record per CDR3 protein. The sample has some 130,000 distinct CDR3 sequences, around 94% seen once. Material for sequencing was CD4+ T cells from PBMCs. The receptors originated from a human donor with multiple sclerosis.

The gene calls are TRBV7-6 and TRBJ2-5, with 7 bases lining up with TRBD1. The CDR3 has 15 amino acids. Germline CDR1 is SGHVS and CDR2 is FNYEAQ. The junction had 9 bases not matched to a gene; V was cut back by 3 bases and J by 5 bases. CDR3 loop: CASSLGSTGVETQYF. As DNA, the CDR3 is TGTGCCAGCAGCTTGGGGTCTACAGGGGTGGAGACCCAGTACTTC.

The chain links TRBV7-9 to TRBJ1-6, with a tentative D call TRBD1 (5 bases). Trimming shortened V by 2 bases and J by 4 bases, and 15 bases separated the two germline ends. The CDR3 runs to 17 residues. Germline V CDR1 and CDR2: SEHNR, FQNEAQ (reference sequence). CDR3 sequence reads: CASSLSGRTKYNSPLHF. Written as DNA, the CDR3 is TGTGCCAGCAGCTTAAGTGGCAGGACAAAGTATAATTCACCCCTCCACTTT.

V and J are TRBV4-2 and TRBJ1-6, with 7 bases identical to TRBD1. This CDR3 is built from 14 residues. CDR1 LGHNA and CDR2 YNFKEQ come from the germline V gene. V gave up 4 bases and J gave up 8 bases; unmatched junction bases: 5. This CDR3 reads CASSPQGFDSPLHF. In DNA form, the CDR3 reads TGTGCCAGCAGCCCACAGGGGTTTGATTCACCCCTCCACTTT.

The chain carries TRBV7-8 and TRBJ2-7; no firm D call. Trimming removed 0 bases from V and 2 bases from J, with 5 bases in between. The CDR3 has 13 amino acids. The germline gives CDR1 SGHVS, CDR2 FQNEAQ. The DNA of the CDR3 is TGTGCCAGCAGCTTAGCCCTAGCCTACGAGCAGTACTTC. The encoded protein is CASSLALAYEQYF.

CDR3 coding DNA: TGTGCCAGCGCCAGACAGGGGGGCGCCGGGGAGCTGTTTTTT. Translation: CASARQGGAGELFF. The rearrangement joins TRBV7-3 to TRBJ2-2, with 9 bases that match TRBD1. The V gene end was trimmed by 8 bases and the J gene end by 6 bases; junction bases not matched to a gene: 7. Germline assignment: CDR1 SGHTA and CDR2 FQGTGA. The CDR3 extends over 14 amino acids.

This clonotype was counted once. The CDR3 nucleotides read TGTGCCAGCAGTCGAGTCGGACAGGGCGGCGGGGAGCTGTTTTTT. It encodes CASSRVGQGGGELFF. This chain connects TRBV12-3 or TRBV12-4 to TRBJ2-2; 8 nucleotides line up with TRBD1. This CDR3 is built from 15 residues. V dropped 5 bases and J dropped 7; count of bases not matched to a gene: 9.

The J gene is TRBJ2-7, the V gene TRBV30; D might be TRBD2 (7 bases). The ends were cut back, 3 bases at V and 12 bases at J, with 21 bases in the middle. Germline V CDR1 and CDR2: GTSNPN, SVGIG (reference sequence). This CDR3 has 13 residues. CDR3 bases: TGTGCCTGGAGCAACGGCGGGGGCGAGGTATCGTACTTC. It codes for CAWSNGGGEVSYF.

This rearrangement joins TRBV20-1 to TRBJ2-3; the D is unclear. Trimming removed 6 bases from V and 0 bases from J, with 13 bases in between. The CDR3 runs to 14 residues. Germline assignment: CDR1 DFQATT and CDR2 SNEGSKA (reference sequence). The CDR3 DNA sequence: TGCAGTGCACCGGCCACGCTTAGCACAGATACGCAGTATTTT. Its protein product is CSAPATLSTDTQYF.

The V call is TRBV7-2, the J call TRBJ2-1, with unresolved D. Looked up from germline, CDR1 is SGHTA and CDR2 is FQGNSA. V lost 3 bases and J lost 8, with 8 bases in between. The CDR3 has 12 residues. This CDR3 is CASSFSLYEQFF. In DNA form, the CDR3 reads TGTGCCAGCAGCTTTTCCCTCTATGAGCAGTTCTTC.

This clonotype was observed once. J is TRBJ2-5 and V is TRBV5-1; D call uncertain. The CDR3 sequence is 15 residues long. V was clipped by 0 bases and J by 3 bases, with 12 bases between them. Germline CDR1 SGHRS, CDR2 YFSETQ. Here the CDR3 DNA reads TGCGCCAGCAGCTTGGGACCACCCCCGGAAGAGACCCAGTACTTC. Translated: CASSLGPPPEETQYF.

The rearrangement uses TRBV7-9 and TRBJ1-5; D unclear. CDR1 is SEHNR and CDR2 is FQNEAQ in the germline V gene (reference sequence). The CDR3 runs to 15 residues. V lost 2 bases and J 3 bases, leaving 11 bases between the germline ends. The CDR3 bases are TGTGCCAGCAGCTTATCACAAGGGAACAATCAGCCCCAGCATTTT. Translated: CASSLSQGNNQPQHF.

The chain uses TRBV20-1 and TRBJ1-1; no definite D call. The CDR3 has 10 residues. Germline V lookup: CDR1 DFQATT, CDR2 SNEGSKA (reference sequence). V gave up 0 bases and J gave up 7 bases, with 3 bases separating them. DNA for the CDR3: TGCAGTGCTAGAGACTATGAAGCTTTCTTT. This gives the protein CSARDYEAFF.

The rearrangement uses TRBV25-1 and TRBJ1-5; 8 bases agree with TRBD1. Germline CDR1 and CDR2: MGHDK and SYGVNS. The CDR3 extends over 15 amino acids. The ends lost 2 bases at V and 7 bases at J; junction bases unmatched: 7. The CDR3 here is CASSEGDRWDQPQHF. The CDR3 bases are TGTGCCAGCAGTGAAGGGGACAGGTGGGACCAGCCCCAGCATTTT.

In nucleotides, the CDR3 is TGCGCCAGCAGCGCCACAGGGGACACCGGGGAGCTGTTTTTT. It is translated as CASSATGDTGELFF. The rearrangement uses TRBV5-1 and TRBJ2-2; TRBD1 matches at 7 bases. This CDR3 is built from 14 residues. The V gene end was trimmed by 4 bases and the J gene end by 3 bases; junction bases not matched to a gene: 3. CDR1 and CDR2 (germline): SGHRS, YFSETQ.

The chain joins TRBV29-1 to TRBJ2-7, with 10 bases lining up with TRBD1. This CDR3 is built from 13 residues. J gave up 6 bases and V 1 base, and 3 bases lay outside the gene matches. Germline CDR1 SQVTM, CDR2 ANQGSEA. The CDR3 loop is CSVEGQGASEQYF. In nucleotides, the CDR3 is TGCAGCGTTGAAGGACAGGGGGCGAGCGAGCAGTACTTC.

The rearrangement uses TRBV5-1 and TRBJ2-6, with D hard to call. V dropped 2 bases and J dropped 0 bases, with 15 bases sitting between them. The CDR3 length is 18 residues. Germline CDR1 reads SGHRS; CDR2 reads YFSETQ. CDR3 in DNA: TGCGCCAGCAGCTTTTCCCCCACAGAAAGCTCTGGGGCCAACGTCCTGACTTTC. It codes for CASSFSPTESSGANVLTF.